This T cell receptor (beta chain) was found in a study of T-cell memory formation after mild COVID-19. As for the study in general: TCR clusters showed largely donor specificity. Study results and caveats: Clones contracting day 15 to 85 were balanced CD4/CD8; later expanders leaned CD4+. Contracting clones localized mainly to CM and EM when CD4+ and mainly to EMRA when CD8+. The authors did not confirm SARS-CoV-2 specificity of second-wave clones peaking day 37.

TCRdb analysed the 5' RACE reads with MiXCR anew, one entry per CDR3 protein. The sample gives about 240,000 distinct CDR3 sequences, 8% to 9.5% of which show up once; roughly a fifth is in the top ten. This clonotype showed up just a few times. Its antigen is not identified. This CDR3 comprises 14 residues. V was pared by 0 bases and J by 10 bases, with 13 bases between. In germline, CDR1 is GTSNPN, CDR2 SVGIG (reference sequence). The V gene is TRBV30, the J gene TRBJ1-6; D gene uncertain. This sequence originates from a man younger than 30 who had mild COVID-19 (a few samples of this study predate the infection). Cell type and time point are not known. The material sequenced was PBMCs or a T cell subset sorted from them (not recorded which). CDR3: CAWSVHRGQSPLHF. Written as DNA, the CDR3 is TGTGCCTGGAGTGTACACAGAGGCCAATCACCCCTCCACTTT.